This entry concerns a single T cell receptor beta chain. CDR1 is LGHNA, CDR2 YNFKEQ, per germline. The CDR3 runs to 13 residues. Trimming took 5 bases from V and 8 from J, leaving 13 bases between them. This sample was taken from a study of shared clonotypes between healthy human individuals. A roughly 200 ng quantity of DNA, approximately 29,000 T cell genomes, went into the sorted-subset replicate PCRs. The repertoire was sequenced with immunoSEQ multiplex PCR; TCRdb's copy has only in-frame clones and lacks some. The sample shows around 370,000 clones, around 96% of them seen only once. What was sequenced was memory CD8+ T cells sorted from blood. The subset: CD45RO+ cells pooled with CCR7-negative TemRA cells. The V call is TRBV4-2, the J call TRBJ2-1; no firm D call. This sequence originates from a man under 40 in good health. The CDR3, as DNA: TGTGCCAGCAGCACCAGTCGAGAGCATGAGCAGTTCTTC. Translated: CASSTSREHEQFF.